The rows below give T cell receptor beta chains drawn from one sample of a study of blood T cell repertoires in COVID-19. Here immunoSEQ multiplex PCR was the method, and the copy in TCRdb shows in-frame clones only, minus some. The sample shows around 350,000 clones, around 86% of them seen only once. The sample taken for sequencing was peripheral blood. These receptors came from a human donor in a cohort sampled during active COVID-19. The conserved cysteine and the conserved F or W are not part of the CDR3 here. Fields, in order: V gene, CDR3 length, J gene, CDR3 protein.

>TRBV4-1|13|TRBJ1-6
ASSQDVTNNSPLH
>TRBV12-2|11|TRBJ1-1
ASRPPGQFEAF
>TRBV7-6|14|TRBJ2-6
ASSLDMYSGANVLT
>TRBV7-8|11|TRBJ1-2
ASSGQGAGGYT
>TRBV28|17|TRBJ1-1
ASTQGKVIIEDPNTEAF
>TRBV2|12|TRBJ1-4
ASSRGASNEKLF
>TRBV11-2|14|TRBJ2-7
ASSFISSGGTYEQY
>TRBV5-5|11|TRBJ2-5
ASSLRSEETQY
>TRBV5-1|16|TRBJ2-7
ASSLEASGSSPPYEQY
>TRBV9|12|TRBJ2-1
ASSRGSPLEEQF
>TRBV2|13|TRBJ2-3
ASTERGRLRDTQY
>TRBV5-5|10|TRBJ2-7
ASSVQDYEQY
>TRBV2|14|TRBJ2-1
ASSTDSSNIGNEQF
>TRBV28|12|TRBJ2-7
ASSLYRDSYEQY
>TRBV25-1|11|TRBJ1-5
ASSAQGNQPQH
>TRBV11-2|14|TRBJ2-2
ASSLIAGENTGELF